Listed below are T cell receptor beta chains from one sample, sequenced in a study of blood T cell repertoires in COVID-19. Sequencing used immunoSEQ multiplex PCR; TCRdb keeps in-frame clones, though not all of them. The table shows roughly 220,000 clones, with about 86% occurring only once. Sequences were obtained from PBMCs or T cells enriched from blood (not recorded which). These receptors were collected from a woman aged 40 to 50 with acute COVID-19. The CDR3 runs from the conserved cysteine through the conserved F or W. A D gene is named only where the DNA matches it firmly. Where a row states a size, it is once, few, many or the class of an expanded clone; other rows omit it.

few	TRBD1	TRBV2	TRBJ1-1	CASSGWTGANTEAFF	TGTGCCAGCAGTGGATGGACAGGAGCGAACACTGAAGCTTTCTTT
-	TRBD1	TRBV29-1	TRBJ2-1	CSVLGDRAFYNEQFF	TGCAGCGTTTTGGGTGACAGGGCCTTCTACAATGAGCAGTTCTTC
once	-	TRBV4-1	TRBJ2-1	CASSQEHQGTIGAYNEQFF	TGCGCCAGCAGCCAAGAGCACCAGGGAACCATAGGGGCCTACAATGAGCAGTTCTTC
-	-	TRBV5-1	TRBJ2-7	CASSLAGDPAYEQYF	TGCGCCAGCAGTCTCGCAGGGGACCCCGCCTACGAGCAGTACTTC
-	TRBD1	TRBV7-9	TRBJ1-5	CASSLWTGPSANQPQHF	TGTGCCAGCAGCTTATGGACAGGCCCTTCTGCCAATCAGCCCCAGCATTTT
-	-	TRBV6-5	TRBJ2-2	CASNPGTGELFF	TGTGCCAGCAACCCCGGGACCGGGGAGCTGTTTTTT
-	-	TRBV2	TRBJ1-5	CASRRRGQSNQPQHF	TGTGCCAGCAGGAGGCGTGGACAGTCCAATCAGCCCCAGCATTTT
-	-	TRBV30	TRBJ1-1	CAWSVGGNTEAFF	TGTGCCTGGAGTGTAGGGGGGAACACTGAAGCTTTCTTT
-	-	TRBV18	TRBJ2-1	CASSRSSSYNEQFF	TGTGCCAGCTCACGGTCTAGTTCCTACAATGAGCAGTTCTTC
-	TRBD1	TRBV28	TRBJ1-2	CASSKQTGNYGYTF	TGTGCCAGCAGTAAACAGACAGGGAACTATGGCTACACCTTC
-	TRBD1	TRBV5-1	TRBJ1-2	CASSPQTGLGPSVGGYTF	TGCGCCAGCAGCCCCCAGACAGGGTTGGGCCCGTCGGTGGGAGGCTACACCTTC
-	-	TRBV19	TRBJ1-1	CASSIGGNTEAFF	TGTGCCAGTAGTATAGGAGGGAACACTGAAGCTTTCTTT
-	TRBD2	TRBV4-2	TRBJ2-3	CASSQESAGGPDTQYF	TGTGCCAGCAGCCAAGAGTCAGCGGGAGGGCCAGATACGCAGTATTTT
-	-	TRBV7-2	TRBJ1-2	CASSLGGGSNYGYTF	TGTGCCAGCAGCTTAGGCGGTGGATCCAACTATGGCTACACCTTC
-	-	TRBV18	TRBJ1-5	CASSAGRNSNQPQHF	TGTGCCAGCTCAGCGGGACGTAATAGCAATCAGCCCCAGCATTTT
few	-	TRBV27	TRBJ1-1	CASSFSRGVGAFF	TGTGCCAGCAGTTTCTCCAGGGGAGTGGGCGCTTTCTTT
-	-	TRBV19	TRBJ1-3	CASSIQFQGGNTIYF	TGTGCCAGTAGTATTCAATTCCAGGGAGGAAACACCATATATTTT
-	-	TRBV2	TRBJ1-2	CASSEAAWRDYGYTF	TGTGCCAGCAGTGAAGCGGCCTGGAGGGACTATGGCTACACCTTC
-	TRBD2	TRBV29-1	TRBJ2-4	CSVVGNSGKLAKNIQYF	TGCAGCGTTGTGGGCAATAGCGGGAAGCTAGCCAAAAACATTCAGTACTTC
-	-	TRBV5-4	TRBJ2-7	CASSLARQSSYEQYF	TGTGCCAGCAGCTTGGCCCGACAGTCCTCCTACGAGCAGTACTTC
-	-	TRBV5-6	TRBJ1-2	CASSLVQGNYGYTF	TGTGCCAGCAGCTTGGTCCAGGGGAACTATGGCTACACCTTC
-	TRBD1	TRBV5-1	TRBJ2-7	CASSLQMTGYDEQYF	TGCGCCAGCAGCTTACAAATGACAGGGTACGACGAGCAGTACTTC
-	-	TRBV3-1/TRBV3-2	TRBJ1-6	CASSQVLRGSSPLHF	TGTGCCAGCAGCCAAGTTCTGCGGGGAAGTTCACCCCTCCACTTT
-	TRBD2	TRBV6-4	TRBJ2-3	CASRTSGISDTQYF	TGTGCCAGCAGAACTAGCGGGATTTCAGATACGCAGTATTTT
-	TRBD2	TRBV7-9	TRBJ2-2	CASSPGTSGSYTGELFF	TGTGCCAGCAGCCCTGGGACTAGCGGGAGTTACACCGGGGAGCTGTTTTTT
few	-	TRBV7-9	TRBJ1-5	CASRPGVRGNQPQHF	TGTGCCAGCAGACCAGGGGTGCGGGGCAATCAGCCCCAGCATTTT
-	-	TRBV6-4	TRBJ1-2	CASSDSQGLGGYTF	TGTGCCAGCAGTGACTCTCAGGGTTTGGGCGGCTACACCTTC
-	TRBD1	TRBV25-1	TRBJ2-3	CASKGATDTQYF	TGTGCCAGCAAGGGGGCGACAGATACGCAGTATTTT
many	-	TRBV18	TRBJ2-1	CASSPGISGQYNEQFF	TGTGCCAGCTCACCAGGTATTAGCGGACAATACAATGAGCAGTTCTTC
-	-	TRBV28	TRBJ1-6	CASSLSGASHNSPLHF	TGTGCCAGCAGCTTATCAGGCGCTTCCCATAATTCACCCCTCCACTTT
-	TRBD1	TRBV30	TRBJ1-1	CAWAGTGVTEAFF	TGTGCCTGGGCCGGGACAGGGGTAACTGAAGCTTTCTTT
-	TRBD2	TRBV7-9	TRBJ2-7	CASSFNRVSGVIYEQYF	TGTGCCAGCAGCTTCAACCGAGTCAGCGGGGTTATTTACGAGCAGTACTTC
-	TRBD1	TRBV5-6	TRBJ1-1	CASNNRGTGVRRAFF	TGTGCCAGCAACAACCGGGGGACAGGGGTTCGGAGGGCTTTCTTT
-	-	TRBV4-1	TRBJ1-5	CASSQGGSNQPQHF	TGCGCCAGCAGCCAAGGAGGAAGCAATCAGCCCCAGCATTTT
-	-	TRBV28	TRBJ1-6	CASRRDIILHF	TGTGCCAGCCGGAGGGATATCATCCTCCACTTT
-	TRBD1	TRBV28	TRBJ1-5	CASSLPGQGAQPQHF	TGTGCCAGCAGTTTACCCGGACAGGGGGCTCAGCCCCAGCATTTT
-	-	TRBV7-8	TRBJ2-5	CASSSSLQETQYF	TGTGCCAGCAGCTCGAGCCTACAAGAGACCCAGTACTTC
few	-	TRBV28	TRBJ1-5	CASSLGGAGQPQHF	TGTGCCAGCAGTTTGGGAGGGGCCGGTCAGCCCCAGCATTTT
-	-	TRBV5-1	TRBJ2-6	CASSSGSSGANVLTF	TGCGCCAGCAGCTCGGGGAGCTCTGGGGCCAACGTCCTGACTTTC
-	-	TRBV4-1	TRBJ1-3	CASSQGWRSRRNSGNTIYF	TGCGCCAGCAGCCAAGGGTGGCGGTCTAGACGGAACTCTGGAAACACCATATATTTT
-	TRBD2	TRBV5-4	TRBJ2-2	CASSLPSGRYGGELFF	TGTGCCAGCAGCTTGCCTAGCGGGAGATATGGCGGGGAGCTGTTTTTT
-	TRBD2	TRBV5-1	TRBJ2-3	CASSLGSSGSGDTQYF	TGCGCCAGCAGCTTGGGATCTAGCGGGAGTGGGGATACGCAGTATTTT
once	-	TRBV11-2	TRBJ1-2	CASSLDGGGIYGYTF	TGTGCCAGCAGCTTAGATGGGGGGGGCATCTATGGCTACACCTTC
-	-	TRBV11-2	TRBJ1-2	CASRPYGASGGYTF	TGTGCCAGCAGGCCTTATGGGGCCTCTGGTGGCTACACCTTC
-	TRBD1	TRBV7-2	TRBJ1-2	CASSFDRGPSYGYTF	TGTGCCAGCAGCTTCGACAGGGGGCCTAGCTATGGCTACACCTTC
-	TRBD1	TRBV5-1	TRBJ1-2	CASSFGQGANYGYTF	TGCGCCAGCAGCTTTGGACAGGGGGCGAACTATGGCTACACCTTC
-	-	TRBV5-6	TRBJ1-6	CASSTGQLSSYNSPLHF	TGTGCCAGCAGCACCGGACAGCTTAGCTCCTATAATTCACCCCTCCACTTT
-	TRBD1	TRBV24-1	TRBJ1-2	CATSDPGQGHGYTF	TGTGCCACCAGTGACCCGGGACAGGGGCATGGCTACACCTTC
-	TRBD2	TRBV4-1	TRBJ2-1	CASSQDPSGRANEQFF	TGCGCCAGCAGCCAAGATCCCAGCGGGAGGGCCAATGAGCAGTTCTTC
-	TRBD1	TRBV27	TRBJ1-2	CASSLSPSRDRGRSTYGYTF	TGTGCCAGCAGTCTCTCCCCATCCCGGGACAGGGGACGCTCTACCTATGGCTACACCTTC
-	TRBD2	TRBV28	TRBJ2-1	CASSPTYRTSGSQQFF	TGTGCCAGCAGTCCGACTTACAGGACTAGCGGGAGTCAGCAGTTCTTC
few	TRBD2	TRBV7-8	TRBJ2-5	CASSLATGGAWETQYF	TGTGCCAGCAGCTTAGCGACGGGGGGGGCTTGGGAGACCCAGTACTTC
once	-	TRBV19	TRBJ1-2	CASHRVGVYGYTF	TGTGCCAGTCACAGGGTGGGGGTCTATGGCTACACCTTC
-	TRBD2	TRBV7-2	TRBJ2-2	CASSLGGANTGELFF	TGTGCCAGCAGCCTTGGGGGGGCGAACACCGGGGAGCTGTTTTTT
-	-	TRBV5-1	TRBJ1-1	CASSKNPGVTMNTEAFF	TGCGCCAGCAGCAAAAACCCCGGGGTTACAATGAACACTGAAGCTTTCTTT
-	TRBD1	TRBV24-1	TRBJ2-7	CATSDPRTGGYEQYF	TGTGCCACCAGTGATCCCAGGACAGGGGGCTACGAGCAGTACTTC
-	TRBD1	TRBV7-2	TRBJ1-1	CASSLPGQGVRGTEAFF	TGTGCCAGCAGCTTGCCGGGACAGGGGGTGAGGGGAACTGAAGCTTTCTTT
-	TRBD1	TRBV19	TRBJ1-2	CASTTPAGGYGYTF	TGTGCCAGTACCACCCCCGCAGGGGGCTATGGCTACACCTTC
-	TRBD1	TRBV11-2	TRBJ1-2	CASSSGQGGFGYTF	TGTGCCAGCAGCTCGGGACAGGGGGGCTTTGGCTACACCTTC